This T cell receptor beta chain was observed in a study of regulatory and conventional T cells in RAG deficiency. Study-wide results and caveats: Treg unique TCR beta sequences were about 110-fold fewer in Omenn syndrome and CID/AS patients than controls.

CDR1 and CDR2 (germline): MNHNS, SASEGT. CDR3 length equals 12 residues. V gave up 7 bases and J gave up 1 base, with 8 bases separating them. The repertoire was sequenced with immunoSEQ multiplex PCR; TCRdb's copy has only in-frame clones and lacks some. The table shows around 30,000 clones, with 70% to 90% occurring only once. As regards this clone: As yet, its antigen is unknown.

These data also formed part of another study, on regulatory T cells. That source reports: Primers: 52 TRBV forward and 13 TRBJ reverse.

Specimen: CD8+ T cells sorted from blood. This clonotype was obtained from a human donor in good health. The chain couples TRBV6-1 to TRBJ2-7; D is unclear. The DNA for the CDR3 is TGTGCCAGCACAGGTCCGTCCTACGAGCAGTACTTC. It specifies CASTGPSYEQYF.